This record covers a single T cell receptor beta chain. Its antigen is as yet unknown. Preparation of TRB cDNA libraries relied on 5' RACE carrying UMI labels. Reprocessing the 5' RACE reads, TCRdb reports a single entry for every CDR3 protein and omits DNA. In total, the table holds about 98,000 distinct CDR3 sequences. The sample belongs to a study of CXCR3-negative and CXCR3-positive naive CD8 T cells. Broader study findings: The TRB CDR3s that CXCR3-positive naive cells carried were more hydrophobic than those of CXCR3-negative naive cells. Naive subsets did not differ in surface CD5, and the authors estimated TCR strength using properties of the TRB CDR3. Expression of CXCR3 was partially reduced after cryopreservation, and fresh PBMCs were used in most assays. Naive cells used TRBV-TRBJ genes in much the same way whether CXCR3-negative or CXCR3-positive; memory cells did not.

A CD45RO-CCR7+CD27+CD95- phenotype identified naive CD8+ T cells. This CDR3 is built from 15 residues. The V gene's germline CDR1 is LNHNV and CDR2 YYDKDF (reference sequence). The sequence was collected from a human donor in good health. Some clones in this sample may be carry-over from other donors' samples. The chain combines TRBV15 with TRBJ2-5; TCRdb picks TRBD2, but there is no DNA to check that call. Sequencing input: naive CXCR3+ CD8+ T cells from blood. Stated subset: CD45RO-CCR7+CD27+CD95- naive CD8+ T cells expressing CXCR3 (TNR3+). The CDR3 is CATSRAPSGEGTQYF.